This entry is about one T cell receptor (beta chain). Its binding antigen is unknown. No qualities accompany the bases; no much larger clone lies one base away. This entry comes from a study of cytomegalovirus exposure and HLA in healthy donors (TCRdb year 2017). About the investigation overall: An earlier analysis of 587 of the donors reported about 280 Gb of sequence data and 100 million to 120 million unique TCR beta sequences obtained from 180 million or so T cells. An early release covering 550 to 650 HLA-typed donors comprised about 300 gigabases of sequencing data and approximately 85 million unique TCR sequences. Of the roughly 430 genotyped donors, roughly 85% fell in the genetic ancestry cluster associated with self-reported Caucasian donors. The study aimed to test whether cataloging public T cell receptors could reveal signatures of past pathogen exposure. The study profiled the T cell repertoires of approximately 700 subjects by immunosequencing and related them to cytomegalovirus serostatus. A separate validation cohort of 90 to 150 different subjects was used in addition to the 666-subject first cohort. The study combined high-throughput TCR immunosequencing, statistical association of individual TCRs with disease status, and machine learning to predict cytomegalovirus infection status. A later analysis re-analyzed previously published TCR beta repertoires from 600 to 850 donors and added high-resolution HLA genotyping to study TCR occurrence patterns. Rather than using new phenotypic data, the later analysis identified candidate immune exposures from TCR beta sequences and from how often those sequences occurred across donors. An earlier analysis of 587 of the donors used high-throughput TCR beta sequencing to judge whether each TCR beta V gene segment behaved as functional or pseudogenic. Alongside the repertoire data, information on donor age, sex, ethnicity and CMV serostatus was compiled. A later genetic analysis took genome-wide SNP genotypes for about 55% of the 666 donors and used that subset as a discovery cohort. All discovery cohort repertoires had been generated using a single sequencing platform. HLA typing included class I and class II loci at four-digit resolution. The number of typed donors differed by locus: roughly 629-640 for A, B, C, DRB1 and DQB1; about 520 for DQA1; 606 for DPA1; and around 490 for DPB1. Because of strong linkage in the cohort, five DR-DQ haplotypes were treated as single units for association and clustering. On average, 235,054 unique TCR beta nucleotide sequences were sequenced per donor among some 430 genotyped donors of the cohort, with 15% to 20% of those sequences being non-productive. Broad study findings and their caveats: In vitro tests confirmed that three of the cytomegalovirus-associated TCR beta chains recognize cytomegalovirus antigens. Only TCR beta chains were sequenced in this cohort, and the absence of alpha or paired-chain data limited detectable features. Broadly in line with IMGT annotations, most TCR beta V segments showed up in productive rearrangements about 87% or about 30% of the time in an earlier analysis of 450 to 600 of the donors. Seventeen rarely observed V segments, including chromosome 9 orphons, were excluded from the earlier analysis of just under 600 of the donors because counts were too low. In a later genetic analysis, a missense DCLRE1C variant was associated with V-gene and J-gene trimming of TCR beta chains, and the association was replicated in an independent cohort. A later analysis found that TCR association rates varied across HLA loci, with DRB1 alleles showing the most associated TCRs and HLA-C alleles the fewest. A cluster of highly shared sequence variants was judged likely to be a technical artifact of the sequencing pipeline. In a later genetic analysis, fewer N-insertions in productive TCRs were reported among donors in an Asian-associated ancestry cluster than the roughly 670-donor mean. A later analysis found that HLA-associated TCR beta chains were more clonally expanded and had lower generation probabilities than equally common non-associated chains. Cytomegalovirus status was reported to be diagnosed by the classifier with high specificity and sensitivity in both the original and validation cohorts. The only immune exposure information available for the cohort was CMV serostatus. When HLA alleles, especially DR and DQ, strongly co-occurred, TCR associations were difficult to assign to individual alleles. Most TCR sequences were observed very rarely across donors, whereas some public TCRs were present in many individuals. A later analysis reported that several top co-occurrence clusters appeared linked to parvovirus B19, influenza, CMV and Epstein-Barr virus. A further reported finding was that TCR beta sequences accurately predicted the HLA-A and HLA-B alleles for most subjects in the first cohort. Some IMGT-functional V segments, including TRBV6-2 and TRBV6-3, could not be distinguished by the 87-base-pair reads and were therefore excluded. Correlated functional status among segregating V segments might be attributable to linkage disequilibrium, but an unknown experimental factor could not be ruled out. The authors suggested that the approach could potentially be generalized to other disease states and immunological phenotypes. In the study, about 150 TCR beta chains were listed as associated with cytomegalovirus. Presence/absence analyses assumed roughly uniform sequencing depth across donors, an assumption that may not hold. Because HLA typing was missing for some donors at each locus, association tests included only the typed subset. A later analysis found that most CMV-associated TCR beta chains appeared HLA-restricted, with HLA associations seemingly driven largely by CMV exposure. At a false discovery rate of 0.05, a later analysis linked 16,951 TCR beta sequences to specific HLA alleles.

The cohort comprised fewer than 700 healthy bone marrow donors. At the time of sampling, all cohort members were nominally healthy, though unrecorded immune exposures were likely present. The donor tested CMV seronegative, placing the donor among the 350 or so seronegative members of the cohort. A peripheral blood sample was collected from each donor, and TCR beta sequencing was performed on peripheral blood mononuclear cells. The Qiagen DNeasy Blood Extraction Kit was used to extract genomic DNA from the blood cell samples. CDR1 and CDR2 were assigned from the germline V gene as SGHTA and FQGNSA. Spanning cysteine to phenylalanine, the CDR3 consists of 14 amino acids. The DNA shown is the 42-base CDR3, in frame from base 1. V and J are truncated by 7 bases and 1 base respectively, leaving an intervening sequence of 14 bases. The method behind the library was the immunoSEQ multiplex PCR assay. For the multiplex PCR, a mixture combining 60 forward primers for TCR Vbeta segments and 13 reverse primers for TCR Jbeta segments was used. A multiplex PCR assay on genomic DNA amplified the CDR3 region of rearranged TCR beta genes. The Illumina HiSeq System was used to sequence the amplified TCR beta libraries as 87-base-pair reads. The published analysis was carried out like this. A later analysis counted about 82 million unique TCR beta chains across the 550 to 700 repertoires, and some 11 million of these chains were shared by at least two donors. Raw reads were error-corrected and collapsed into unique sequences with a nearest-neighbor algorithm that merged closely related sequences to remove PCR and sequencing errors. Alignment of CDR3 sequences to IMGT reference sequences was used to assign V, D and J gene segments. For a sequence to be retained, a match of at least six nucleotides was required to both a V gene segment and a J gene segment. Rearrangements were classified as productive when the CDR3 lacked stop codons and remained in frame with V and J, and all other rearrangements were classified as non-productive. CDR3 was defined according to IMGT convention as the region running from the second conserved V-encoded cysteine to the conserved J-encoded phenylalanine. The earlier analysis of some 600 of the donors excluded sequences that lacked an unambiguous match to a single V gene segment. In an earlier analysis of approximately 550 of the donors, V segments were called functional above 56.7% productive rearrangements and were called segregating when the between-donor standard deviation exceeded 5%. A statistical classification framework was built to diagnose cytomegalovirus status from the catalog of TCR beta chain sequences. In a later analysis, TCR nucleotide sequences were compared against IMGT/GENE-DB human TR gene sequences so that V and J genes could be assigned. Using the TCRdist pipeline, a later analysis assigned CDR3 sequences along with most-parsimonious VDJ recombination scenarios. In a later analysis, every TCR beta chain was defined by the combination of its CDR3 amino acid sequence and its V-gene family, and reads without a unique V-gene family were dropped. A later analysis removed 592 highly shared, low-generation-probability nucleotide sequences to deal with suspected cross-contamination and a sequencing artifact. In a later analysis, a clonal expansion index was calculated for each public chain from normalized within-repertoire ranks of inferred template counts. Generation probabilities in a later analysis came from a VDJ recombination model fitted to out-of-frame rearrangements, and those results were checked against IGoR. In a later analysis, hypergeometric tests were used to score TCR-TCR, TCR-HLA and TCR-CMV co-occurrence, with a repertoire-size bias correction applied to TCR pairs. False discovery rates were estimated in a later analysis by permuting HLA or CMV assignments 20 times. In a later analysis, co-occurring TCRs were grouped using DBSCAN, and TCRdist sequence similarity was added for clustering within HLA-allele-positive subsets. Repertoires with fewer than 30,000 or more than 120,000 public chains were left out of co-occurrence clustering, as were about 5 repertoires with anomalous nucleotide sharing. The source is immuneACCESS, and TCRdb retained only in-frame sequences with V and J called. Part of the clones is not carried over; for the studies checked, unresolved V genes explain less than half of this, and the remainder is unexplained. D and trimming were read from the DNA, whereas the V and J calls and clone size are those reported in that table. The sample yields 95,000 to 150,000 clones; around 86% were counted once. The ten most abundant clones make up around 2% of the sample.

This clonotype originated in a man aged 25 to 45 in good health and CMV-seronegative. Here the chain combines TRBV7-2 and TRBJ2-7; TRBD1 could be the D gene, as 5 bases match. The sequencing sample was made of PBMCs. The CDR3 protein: CASTEDMTSYEQYF. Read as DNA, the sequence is TGTGCCAGCACCGAGGACATGACATCCTACGAGCAGTACTTC.